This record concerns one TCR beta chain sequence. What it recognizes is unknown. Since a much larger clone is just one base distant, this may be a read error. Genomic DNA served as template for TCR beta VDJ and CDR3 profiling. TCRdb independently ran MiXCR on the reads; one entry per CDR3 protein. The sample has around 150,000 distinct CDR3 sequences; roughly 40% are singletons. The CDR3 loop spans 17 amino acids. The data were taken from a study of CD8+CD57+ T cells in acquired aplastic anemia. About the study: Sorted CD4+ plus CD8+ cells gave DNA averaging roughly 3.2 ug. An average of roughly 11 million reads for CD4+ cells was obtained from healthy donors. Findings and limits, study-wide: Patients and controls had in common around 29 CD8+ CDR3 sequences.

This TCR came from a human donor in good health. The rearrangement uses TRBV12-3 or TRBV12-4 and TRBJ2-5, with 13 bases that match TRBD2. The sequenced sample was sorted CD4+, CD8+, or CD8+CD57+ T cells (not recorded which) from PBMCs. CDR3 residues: CTSSLGLAGVGREAQYF. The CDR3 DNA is TGTACCAGCAGTTTAGGACTAGCGGGAGTAGGTCGAGAGGCCCAGTACTTC.